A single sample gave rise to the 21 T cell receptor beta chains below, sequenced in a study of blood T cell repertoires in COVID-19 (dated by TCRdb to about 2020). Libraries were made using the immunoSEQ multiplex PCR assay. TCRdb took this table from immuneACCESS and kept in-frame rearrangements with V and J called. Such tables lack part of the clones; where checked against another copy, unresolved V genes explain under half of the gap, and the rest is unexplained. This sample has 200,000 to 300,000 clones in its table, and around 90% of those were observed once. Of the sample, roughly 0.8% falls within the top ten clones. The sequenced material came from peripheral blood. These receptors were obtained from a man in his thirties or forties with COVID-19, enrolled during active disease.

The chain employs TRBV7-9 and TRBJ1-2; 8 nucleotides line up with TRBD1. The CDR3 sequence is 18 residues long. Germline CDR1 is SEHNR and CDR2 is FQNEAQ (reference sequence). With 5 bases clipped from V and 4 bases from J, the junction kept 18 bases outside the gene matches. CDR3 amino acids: CASSPPGTGGVVGYGYTF. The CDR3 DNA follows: TGTGCCAGCAGCCCGCCCGGGACAGGAGGGGTAGTGGGCTATGGCTACACCTTC.

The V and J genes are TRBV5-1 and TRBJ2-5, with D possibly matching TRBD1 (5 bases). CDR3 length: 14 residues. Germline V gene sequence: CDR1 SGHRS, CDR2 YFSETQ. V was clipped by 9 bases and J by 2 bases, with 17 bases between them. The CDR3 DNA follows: TGCGCCACCTCAATCGGACACCGACAAGAGACCCAGTACTTC. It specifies CATSIGHRQETQYF.

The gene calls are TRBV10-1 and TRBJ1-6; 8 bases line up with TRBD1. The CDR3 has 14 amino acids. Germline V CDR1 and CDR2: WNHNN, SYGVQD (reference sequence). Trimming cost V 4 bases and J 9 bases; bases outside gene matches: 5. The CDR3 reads CASSAGQDPSPLHF. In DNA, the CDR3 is TGCGCCAGCAGTGCGGGACAGGATCCTTCACCCCTCCACTTT.

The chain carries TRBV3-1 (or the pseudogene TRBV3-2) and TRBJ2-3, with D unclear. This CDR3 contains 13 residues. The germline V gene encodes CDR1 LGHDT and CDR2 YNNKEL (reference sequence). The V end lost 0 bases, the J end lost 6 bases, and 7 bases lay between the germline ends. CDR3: CASSQDREDTQYF. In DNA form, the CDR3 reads TGTGCCAGCAGCCAAGATCGCGAGGATACGCAGTATTTT.

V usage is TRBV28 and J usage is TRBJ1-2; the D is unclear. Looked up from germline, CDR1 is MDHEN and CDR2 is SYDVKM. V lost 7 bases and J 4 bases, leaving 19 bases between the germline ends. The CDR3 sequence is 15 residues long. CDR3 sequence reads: CASNEGLTRGYGYTF. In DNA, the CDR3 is TGTGCCAGCAACGAGGGCCTGACCCGGGGCTATGGCTACACCTTC.

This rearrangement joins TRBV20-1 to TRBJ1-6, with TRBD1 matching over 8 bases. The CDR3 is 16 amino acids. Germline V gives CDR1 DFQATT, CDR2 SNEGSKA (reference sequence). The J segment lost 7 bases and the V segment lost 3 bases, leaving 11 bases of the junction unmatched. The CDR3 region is CSASHGGGQANSPLHF. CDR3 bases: TGCAGTGCTAGTCATGGAGGGGGACAGGCAAATTCACCCCTCCACTTT.

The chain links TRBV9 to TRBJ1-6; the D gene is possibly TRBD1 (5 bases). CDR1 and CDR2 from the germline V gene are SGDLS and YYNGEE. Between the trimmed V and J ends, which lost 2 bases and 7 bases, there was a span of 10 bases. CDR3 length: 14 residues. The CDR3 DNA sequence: TGTGCCAGCAGCGTTAGGGGTGCCAATTCACCCCTCCACTTT. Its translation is CASSVRGANSPLHF.

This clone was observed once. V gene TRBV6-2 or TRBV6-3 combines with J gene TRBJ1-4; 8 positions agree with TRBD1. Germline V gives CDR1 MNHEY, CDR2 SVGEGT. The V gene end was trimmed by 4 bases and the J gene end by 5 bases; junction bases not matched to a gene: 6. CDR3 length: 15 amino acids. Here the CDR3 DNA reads TGTGCCAGCAGTTGGACAGGGAGGAGAAATGAAAAACTGTTTTTT. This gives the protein CASSWTGRRNEKLFF.

The chain's CDR3 is CASSQRGGTSGGFEQYF. The CDR3 nucleotides read TGTGCCAGCAGCCAACGGGGTGGGACTAGCGGGGGCTTCGAGCAGTACTTC. The V call is TRBV3-1 (or the pseudogene TRBV3-2), the J call TRBJ2-7, with 14 bases lining up with TRBD2. Germline assignment: CDR1 LGHDT and CDR2 YNNKEL (reference sequence). CDR3 length equals 17 residues. V gave up 2 bases and J gave up 6 bases; unmatched junction bases: 9.

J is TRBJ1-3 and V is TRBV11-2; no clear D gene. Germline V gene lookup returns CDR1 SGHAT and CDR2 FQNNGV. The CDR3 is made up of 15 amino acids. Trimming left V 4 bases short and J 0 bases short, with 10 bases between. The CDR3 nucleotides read TGTGCCAGCAGCTCGCAGGTTTACTCTGGAAACACCATATATTTT. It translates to CASSSQVYSGNTIYF.

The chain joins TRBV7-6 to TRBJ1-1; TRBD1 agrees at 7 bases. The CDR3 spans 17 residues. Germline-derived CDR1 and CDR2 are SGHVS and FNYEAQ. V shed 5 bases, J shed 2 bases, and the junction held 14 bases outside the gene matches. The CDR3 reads CASSRSRQGPLNTEAFF. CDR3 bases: TGTGCCAGCAGCCGCTCGAGACAGGGACCGTTAAACACTGAAGCTTTCTTT.

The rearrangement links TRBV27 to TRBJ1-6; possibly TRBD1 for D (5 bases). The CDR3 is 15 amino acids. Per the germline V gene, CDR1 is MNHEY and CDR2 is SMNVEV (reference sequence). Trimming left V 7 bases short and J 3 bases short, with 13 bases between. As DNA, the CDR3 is TGTGCCAGCACCTTACGGGGGAACTATAATTCACCCCTCCACTTT. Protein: CASTLRGNYNSPLHF.

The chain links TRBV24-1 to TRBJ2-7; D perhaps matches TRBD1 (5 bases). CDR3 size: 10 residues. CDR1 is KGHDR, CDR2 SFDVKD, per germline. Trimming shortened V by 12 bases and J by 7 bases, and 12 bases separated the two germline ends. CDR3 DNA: TGTGCCTCTCAGGGAAGGGAGCAGTACTTC. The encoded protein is CASQGREQYF.

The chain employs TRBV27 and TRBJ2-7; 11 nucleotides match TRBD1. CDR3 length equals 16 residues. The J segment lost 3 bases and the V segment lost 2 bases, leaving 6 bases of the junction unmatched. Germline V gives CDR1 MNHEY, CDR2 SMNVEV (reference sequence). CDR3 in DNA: TGTGCCAGCAGTTTAATTCGCGGGACAGGGGGCTACGAGCAGTACTTC. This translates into CASSLIRGTGGYEQYF.

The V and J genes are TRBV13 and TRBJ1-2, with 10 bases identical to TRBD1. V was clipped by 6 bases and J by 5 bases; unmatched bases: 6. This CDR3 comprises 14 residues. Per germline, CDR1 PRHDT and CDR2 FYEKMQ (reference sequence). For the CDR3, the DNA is TGTGCCAGCAGTCCGGACAGGGGGAAATATGGCTACACCTTC. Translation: CASSPDRGKYGYTF.

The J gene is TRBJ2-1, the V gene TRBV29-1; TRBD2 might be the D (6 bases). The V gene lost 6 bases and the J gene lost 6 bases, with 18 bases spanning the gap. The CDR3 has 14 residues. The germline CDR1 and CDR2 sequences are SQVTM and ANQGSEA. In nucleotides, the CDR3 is TGCAGCGTCGCGGGACCCCATACCTCCAATGAGCAGTTCTTC. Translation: CSVAGPHTSNEQFF.

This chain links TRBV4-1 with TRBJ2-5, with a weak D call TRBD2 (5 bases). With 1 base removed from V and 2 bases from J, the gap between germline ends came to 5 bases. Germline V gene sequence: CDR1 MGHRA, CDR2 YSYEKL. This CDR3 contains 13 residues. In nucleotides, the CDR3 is TGCGCCAGCAGCCAAGGGAGGCAAGAGACCCAGTACTTC. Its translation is CASSQGRQETQYF.

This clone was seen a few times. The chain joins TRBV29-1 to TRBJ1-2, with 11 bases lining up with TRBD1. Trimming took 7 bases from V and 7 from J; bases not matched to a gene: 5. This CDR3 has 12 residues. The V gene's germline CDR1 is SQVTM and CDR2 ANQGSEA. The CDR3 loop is CSGGQGAAGYTF. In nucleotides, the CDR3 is TGCAGCGGTGGACAGGGGGCGGCTGGCTACACCTTC.

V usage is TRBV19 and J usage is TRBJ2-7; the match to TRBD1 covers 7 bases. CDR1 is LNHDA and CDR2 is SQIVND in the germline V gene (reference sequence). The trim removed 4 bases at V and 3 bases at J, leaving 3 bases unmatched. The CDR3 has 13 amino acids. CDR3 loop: CASSTGQFYEQYF. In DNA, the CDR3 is TGTGCCAGTAGTACGGGACAGTTCTACGAGCAGTACTTC.

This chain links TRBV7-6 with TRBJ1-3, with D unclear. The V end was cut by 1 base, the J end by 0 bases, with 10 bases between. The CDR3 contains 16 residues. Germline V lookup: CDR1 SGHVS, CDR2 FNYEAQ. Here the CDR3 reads CASSLGVASSGNTIYF. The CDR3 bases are TGTGCCAGCAGCTTAGGGGTAGCGAGCTCTGGAAACACCATATATTTT.

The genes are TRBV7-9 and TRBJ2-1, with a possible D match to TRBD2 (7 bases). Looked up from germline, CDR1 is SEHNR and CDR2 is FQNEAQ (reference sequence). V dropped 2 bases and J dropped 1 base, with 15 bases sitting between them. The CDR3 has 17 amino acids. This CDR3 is CASSLLRGADSYNEQFF. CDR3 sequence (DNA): TGTGCCAGCAGCTTACTACGGGGGGCCGATTCCTACAATGAGCAGTTCTTC.